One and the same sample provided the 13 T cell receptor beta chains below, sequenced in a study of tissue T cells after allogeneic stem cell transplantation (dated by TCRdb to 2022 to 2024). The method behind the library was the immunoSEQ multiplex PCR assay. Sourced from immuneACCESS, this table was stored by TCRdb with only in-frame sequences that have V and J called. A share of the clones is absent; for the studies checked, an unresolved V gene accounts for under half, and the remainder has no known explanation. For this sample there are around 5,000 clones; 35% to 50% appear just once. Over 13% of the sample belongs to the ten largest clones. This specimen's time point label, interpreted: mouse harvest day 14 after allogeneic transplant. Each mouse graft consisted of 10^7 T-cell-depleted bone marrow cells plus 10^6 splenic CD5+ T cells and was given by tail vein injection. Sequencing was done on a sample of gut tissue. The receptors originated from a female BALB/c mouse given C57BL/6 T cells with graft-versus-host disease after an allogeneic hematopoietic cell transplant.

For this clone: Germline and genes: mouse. This chain's CDR3 is CASSRDWGEEGQNTLYF. Partial CDR3 DNA: TGTGCCAGCAGCCGGGACTGGGGGGAGGAAGGTCAAAACACCTTGTAC. The V gene is TRBV26, the J gene TRBJ2-4; the match to TRBD2 covers 12 bases. The CDR3 end is not reached by the read, which stops 1 residue before it; the germline J gene fills it in. The germline CDR1 and CDR2 sequences are KGHPV and FQNQEV (reference sequence). The CDR3 loop spans 17 amino acids. V dropped 6 bases and J dropped 1; count of bases not matched to a gene: 8.

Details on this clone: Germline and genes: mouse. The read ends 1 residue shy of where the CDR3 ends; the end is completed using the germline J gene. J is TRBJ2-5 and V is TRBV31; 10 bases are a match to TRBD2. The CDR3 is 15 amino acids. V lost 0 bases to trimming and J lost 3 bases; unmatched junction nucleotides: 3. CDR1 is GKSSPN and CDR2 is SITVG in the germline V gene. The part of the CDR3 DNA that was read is TGTGCCTGGAGTCTTCTGGACTGGGGGCAAGACACCCAGTAC. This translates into CAWSLLDWGQDTQY. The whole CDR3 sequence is CAWSLLDWGQDTQYF.

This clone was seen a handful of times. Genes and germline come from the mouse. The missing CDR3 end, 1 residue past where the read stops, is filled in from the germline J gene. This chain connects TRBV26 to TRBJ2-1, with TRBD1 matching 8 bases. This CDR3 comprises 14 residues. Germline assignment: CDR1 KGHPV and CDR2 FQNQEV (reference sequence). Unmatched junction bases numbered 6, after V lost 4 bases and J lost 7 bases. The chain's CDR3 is CASSPGQERAEQFF. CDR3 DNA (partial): TGTGCCAGCAGTCCGGGACAGGAGAGAGCTGAGCAGTTC.

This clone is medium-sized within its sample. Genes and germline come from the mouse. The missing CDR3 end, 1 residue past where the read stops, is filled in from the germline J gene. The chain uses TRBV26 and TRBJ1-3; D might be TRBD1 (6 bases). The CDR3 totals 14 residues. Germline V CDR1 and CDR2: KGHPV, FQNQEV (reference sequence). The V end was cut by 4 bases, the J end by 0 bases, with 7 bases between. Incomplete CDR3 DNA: TGTGCCAGCAGTCCGGACAGTTCTGGAAATACGCTCTAT. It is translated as CASSPDSSGNTLY. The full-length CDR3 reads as CASSPDSSGNTLYF.

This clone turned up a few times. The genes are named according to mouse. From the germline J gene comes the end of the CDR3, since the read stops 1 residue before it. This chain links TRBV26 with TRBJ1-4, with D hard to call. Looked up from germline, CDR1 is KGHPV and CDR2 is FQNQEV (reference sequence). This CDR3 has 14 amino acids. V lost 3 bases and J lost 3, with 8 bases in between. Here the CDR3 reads CASSLYRTNERLFF. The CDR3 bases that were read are TGTGCCAGCAGTCTATACAGAACCAACGAAAGATTATTT. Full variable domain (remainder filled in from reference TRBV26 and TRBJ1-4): NSKVIQTPRYLVKGQGQKAKMRCIPEKGHPVVFWYQQNKNNEFKFLINFQNQEVLQQIDMTEKRFSAECPSNSPCSLEIQSSEAGDSALYLCASSLYRTNERLFFGHGTKLSVL.

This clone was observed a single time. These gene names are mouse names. This CDR3 reads CASSLGTGNTGQLYF. The covered CDR3 bases are TGTGCCAGCAGTCTGGGGACTGGGAACACCGGGCAGCTCTAC. The V call is TRBV26, the J call TRBJ2-2; 9 positions match TRBD2. Read coverage stops 1 residue before the CDR3 terminus; the germline J gene supplies the remainder. With V trimmed by 2 bases and J by 2 bases, 0 bases remained unmatched. This CDR3 has 15 amino acids. Germline loops: CDR1 KGHPV, CDR2 FQNQEV (reference sequence).

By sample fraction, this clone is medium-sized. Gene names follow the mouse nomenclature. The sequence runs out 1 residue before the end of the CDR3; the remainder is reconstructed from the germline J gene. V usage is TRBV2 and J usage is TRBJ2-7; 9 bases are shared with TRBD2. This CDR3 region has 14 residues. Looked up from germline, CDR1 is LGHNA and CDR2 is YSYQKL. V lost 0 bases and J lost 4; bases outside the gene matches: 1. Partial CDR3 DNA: TGTGCCAGCAGCCAAGATGGACTGGGGTATGAACAGTAC. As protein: CASSQDGLGYEQY. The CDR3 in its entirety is CASSQDGLGYEQYF.

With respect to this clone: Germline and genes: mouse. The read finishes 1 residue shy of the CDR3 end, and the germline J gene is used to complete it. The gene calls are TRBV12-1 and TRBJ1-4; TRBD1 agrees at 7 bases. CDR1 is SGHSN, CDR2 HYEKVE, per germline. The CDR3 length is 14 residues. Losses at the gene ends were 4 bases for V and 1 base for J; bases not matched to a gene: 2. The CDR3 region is CASSRDSSNERLFF. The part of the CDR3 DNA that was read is TGTGCCAGCTCACGGGACAGTTCCAACGAAAGATTATTT.

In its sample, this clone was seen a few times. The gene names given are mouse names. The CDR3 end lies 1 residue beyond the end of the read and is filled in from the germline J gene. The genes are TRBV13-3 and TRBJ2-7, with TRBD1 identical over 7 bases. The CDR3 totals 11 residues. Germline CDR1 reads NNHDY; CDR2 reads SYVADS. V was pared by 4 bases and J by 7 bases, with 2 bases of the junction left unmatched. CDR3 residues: CASSPGGEQYF. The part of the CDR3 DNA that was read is TGTGCCAGCAGTCCAGGGGGAGAACAGTAC.

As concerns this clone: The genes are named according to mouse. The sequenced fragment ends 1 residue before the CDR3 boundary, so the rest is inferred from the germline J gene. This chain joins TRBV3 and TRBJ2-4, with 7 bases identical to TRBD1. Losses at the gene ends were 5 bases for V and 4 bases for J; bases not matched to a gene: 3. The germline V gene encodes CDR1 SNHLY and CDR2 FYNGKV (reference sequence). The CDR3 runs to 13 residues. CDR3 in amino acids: CASSRDRENTLYF. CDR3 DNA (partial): TGTGCCAGCAGCCGCGACAGGGAAAACACCTTGTAC.

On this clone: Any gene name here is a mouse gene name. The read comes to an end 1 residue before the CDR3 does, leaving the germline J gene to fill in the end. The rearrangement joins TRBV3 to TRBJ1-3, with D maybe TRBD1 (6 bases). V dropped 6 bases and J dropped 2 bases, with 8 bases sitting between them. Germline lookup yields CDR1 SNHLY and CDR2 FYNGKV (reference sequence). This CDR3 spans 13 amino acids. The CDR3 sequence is CASRQGTGNTLYF. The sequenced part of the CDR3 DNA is TGTGCCAGCAGACAGGGAACTGGAAATACGCTCTAT. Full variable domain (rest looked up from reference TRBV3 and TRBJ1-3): GPKVLQIPSHQIIDMGQMVTLNCDPVSNHLYFYWYKQILGQQMEFLVNFYNGKVMEKSKLFKDQFSVERPDGSYFTLKIQPTALEDSAVYFCASRQGTGNTLYFGEGSRLIVV.

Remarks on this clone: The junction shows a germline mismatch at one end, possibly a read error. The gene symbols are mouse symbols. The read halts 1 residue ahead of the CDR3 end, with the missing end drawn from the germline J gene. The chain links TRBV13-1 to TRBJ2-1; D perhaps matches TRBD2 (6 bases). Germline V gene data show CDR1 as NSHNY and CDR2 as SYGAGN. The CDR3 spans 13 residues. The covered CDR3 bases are TGTGCCAGCTGTGATGGGGGTAATGCTGAGCAGTTC. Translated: CASCDGGNAEQF. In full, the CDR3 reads CASCDGGNAEQFF.

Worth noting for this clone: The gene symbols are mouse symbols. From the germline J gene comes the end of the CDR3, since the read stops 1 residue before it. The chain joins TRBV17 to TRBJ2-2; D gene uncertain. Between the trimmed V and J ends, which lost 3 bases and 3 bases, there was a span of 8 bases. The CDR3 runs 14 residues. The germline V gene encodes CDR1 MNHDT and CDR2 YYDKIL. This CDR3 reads CASSSRSYTGQLYF. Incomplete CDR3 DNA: TGTGCTAGCAGTAGTCGCAGCTACACCGGGCAGCTCTAC.